This TCR beta chain was documented in a study of tumor-infiltrating lymphocytes in oesophageal squamous cell carcinoma. The length of the CDR3 is 14 residues. Germline values: CDR1 SGHVS, CDR2 FQNEAQ. One entry per CDR3 protein, called by TCRdb with MiXCR from the PCR reads. Of approximately 15,000 distinct CDR3 sequences listed, about half are singletons. As regards this clonotype: Its ends do not fully match the called genes, so a read error is possible.

Sequenced material: esophageal tumor tissue. The clonotype comes from a male donor with esophageal squamous cell carcinoma. J is TRBJ2-5 and V is TRBV7-8, with TRBD1 matching over 12 bases. The CDR3 region has the DNA TGTGCCAGCAGCCGGGACAGGGGGCGATCACCCCTCCACTTC. Amino acid sequence: CASSRDRGRSPLHF.